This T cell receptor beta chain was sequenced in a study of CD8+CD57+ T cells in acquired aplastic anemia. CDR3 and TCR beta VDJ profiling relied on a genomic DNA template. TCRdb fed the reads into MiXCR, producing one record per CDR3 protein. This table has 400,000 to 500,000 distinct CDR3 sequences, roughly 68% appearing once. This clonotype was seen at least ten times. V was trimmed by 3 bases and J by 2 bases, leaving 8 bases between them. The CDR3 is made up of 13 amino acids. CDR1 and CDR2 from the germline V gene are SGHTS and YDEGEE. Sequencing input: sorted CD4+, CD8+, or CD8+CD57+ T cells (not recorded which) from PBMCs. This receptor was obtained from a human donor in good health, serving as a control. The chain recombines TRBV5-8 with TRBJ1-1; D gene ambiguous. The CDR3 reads CASSSWFNTEAFF. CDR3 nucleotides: TGTGCCAGCAGCTCCTGGTTCAACACTGAAGCTTTCTTT.